This T cell receptor (beta chain) was recorded in a study of OX40 agonist ivuxolimab in advanced cancers. Whole-study results and caveats: The study observed clonal expansion of CD4+ and CD8+ blood T cells by week 6 at 0.1 to 3.0 mg/kg.

To note about this clone: Its antigen is currently unknown.

At baseline, cycle 4 day 1, and cycle 7 day 1, blood was sampled. Deletions cut 3 bases from V and 1 base from J, with 7 bases between. Per germline, CDR1 SNHLY and CDR2 FYNNEI. CDR3 length equals 14 residues. The protocol was immunoSEQ multiplex PCR, while the TCRdb copy is restricted to in-frame clones and leaves out a portion. Among about 67,000 clones, around 87% were seen once, and the ten largest hold around 4%. The chain couples TRBV2 to TRBJ2-1; D is unresolved. The source was CD4+ or CD8+ T cells sorted from blood, collected in a trial of the OX40 agonist ivuxolimab. This TCR derives from an adult with an advanced solid tumor such as melanoma, head and neck, liver or kidney cancer. The CDR3 sequence: CASSEVRSYNEQFF. CDR3 bases: TGTGCCAGCAGTGAGGTGCGGTCCTACAATGAGCAGTTCTTC.